This TCR beta chain was documented in a study of blood T cell repertoires in COVID-19. As for the study in general: Researchers got acute and convalescent COVID-19 samples from the United States, Italy and Spain. PBMCs, B-cell-depleted T cells, or T cells were the source of the cDNA or gDNA that made up the material.

Produced via immunoSEQ multiplex PCR; TCRdb's table is partial and in-frame only. The sample contains tens of thousands of clones, approximately 86% of which appear only once. This CDR3 is built from 11 residues. With 6 bases removed from V and 7 bases from J, the gap between germline ends came to 12 bases. Germline CDR1 SQVTM, CDR2 ANQGSEA. Input material: peripheral blood. This chain uses TRBV29-1 with TRBJ1-1; D might be TRBD1 (6 bases). The receptor was isolated from an elderly man with active or convalescent COVID-19. The CDR3 nucleotides are TGCAGCGTGAGGGACACCCATGAAGCTTTCTTT. Protein product: CSVRDTHEAFF. The whole variable domain, filled in from reference TRBV29-1 and TRBJ1-1, reads SAVISQKPSRDICQRGTSLTIQCQVDSQVTMMFWYRQQPGQSLTLIATANQGSEATYESGFVIDKFPISRPNLTFSTLTVSNMSPEDSSIYLCSVRDTHEAFFGQGTRLTVV.